This is a list of T cell receptor beta chains from one sample in a study of T cell changes during pregnancy in multiple sclerosis. Libraries were prepared by immunoSEQ multiplex PCR; TCRdb keeps only in-frame clonotypes and omits some of them. The data contain 39,000 or so clones, about 92% of them seen just once; the ten biggest clones take up roughly 29%. The sequencing used CD8+ T cells from peripheral blood mononuclear cells, collected before pregnancy. The receptors come from a female donor with multiple sclerosis, enrolled in a pregnancy study. Both conserved end residues are part of each CDR3. D genes are given only for firm matches. Clone size is stated in some rows and not others, as once, few, many or a class when expanded.

D,length,J,size,V,CDR3,DNA
NA,14,TRBJ1-1,NA,TRBV13,CASSLGGANTEAFF,TGTGCCAGCAGCCTAGGGGGGGCGAACACTGAAGCTTTCTTT
TRBD1,14,TRBJ2-7,NA,TRBV28,CASTKDRGLGEQYF,TGTGCCAGCACTAAGGACAGGGGGCTCGGCGAGCAGTACTTC
TRBD2,13,TRBJ2-1,NA,TRBV9,CARGTLGEGEQFF,TGTGCCAGAGGGACCTTGGGGGAGGGTGAGCAGTTCTTC
NA,13,TRBJ1-2,NA,TRBV5-4,CASSATANYGYTF,TGTGCCAGCAGCGCTACAGCTAACTATGGCTACACCTTC
TRBD1,14,TRBJ1-6,NA,TRBV6-5,CASSSGQGNSPLHF,TGTGCCAGCAGTTCCGGACAGGGAAATTCACCCCTCCACTTT
NA,12,TRBJ2-7,NA,TRBV27,CAAGLHVYEQYF,TGTGCAGCGGGTTTGCATGTCTACGAGCAGTACTTC
NA,17,TRBJ1-5,NA,TRBV4-1,CASSQGYMESGEQPQHF,TGCGCCAGCAGCCAAGGATATATGGAGTCAGGGGAGCAGCCCCAGCATTTT
NA,15,TRBJ2-5,NA,TRBV14,CASSQERNSQETQYF,TGTGCCAGCAGCCAAGAAAGGAACAGCCAAGAGACCCAGTACTTC
NA,17,TRBJ1-6,once,TRBV11-2,CASSLLRPSSYNSPLHF,TGTGCCAGCAGCTTACTTCGCCCCAGCTCCTATAATTCACCCCTCCACTTT
NA,15,TRBJ2-5,NA,TRBV7-9,CASSSTSGKGETQYF,TGTGCCAGCAGCTCGACCTCAGGTAAAGGAGAGACCCAGTACTTC
NA,13,TRBJ2-1,NA,TRBV9,CASSVNSGNEQFF,TGTGCCAGCAGCGTTAACTCCGGCAATGAGCAGTTCTTC
TRBD2,15,TRBJ2-7,NA,TRBV28,CASSWGGGDAYEQYF,TGTGCCAGCAGTTGGGGCGGGGGTGACGCCTACGAGCAGTACTTC
TRBD1,14,TRBJ2-3,NA,TRBV10-3,CAITGTGVTDTQYF,TGTGCCATCACTGGGACAGGAGTCACAGATACGCAGTATTTT
TRBD1,15,TRBJ1-4,NA,TRBV4-1,CASGTGVGTNEKLFF,TGCGCCAGCGGTACAGGGGTAGGGACTAATGAAAAACTGTTTTTT
NA,15,TRBJ1-2,NA,TRBV10-3,CAISEKRESNYGYTF,TGTGCCATCAGTGAGAAGCGGGAGTCTAACTATGGCTACACCTTC
TRBD1,14,TRBJ2-1,NA,TRBV10-1,CASSESAGDSEQFF,TGCGCCAGCAGTGAGTCGGCAGGGGACAGTGAGCAGTTCTTC
TRBD2,15,TRBJ2-7,NA,TRBV4-1,CASSPLAGGLGEQYF,TGCGCCAGCAGCCCACTAGCGGGGGGCTTGGGGGAGCAGTACTTC
NA,13,TRBJ2-7,NA,TRBV28,CAIPRGRGYEQYF,TGTGCCATCCCCCGGGGGAGGGGGTACGAGCAGTACTTC
NA,17,TRBJ2-2,NA,TRBV15,CATSRDRGRGPTGELFF,TGTGCCACCAGCAGAGATCGGGGCAGGGGCCCCACCGGGGAGCTGTTTTTT
NA,12,TRBJ2-1,NA,TRBV6-6,CASLGGSDEQFF,TGTGCCAGCCTTGGGGGCAGCGATGAGCAGTTCTTC
NA,14,TRBJ2-7,NA,TRBV7-8,CASSSSGSTMEQYF,TGTGCCAGCAGCTCCTCCGGGTCTACGATGGAGCAGTACTTC
NA,16,TRBJ2-3,NA,TRBV6-4,CASSDSKGGGTDTQYF,TGTGCCAGCAGTGACTCAAAGGGAGGTGGCACAGATACGCAGTATTTT
NA,11,TRBJ1-1,NA,TRBV6-6,CATAEGTEAFF,TGTGCCACCGCCGAGGGCACTGAAGCTTTCTTT
NA,13,TRBJ1-2,NA,TRBV6-1,CASGAGRNYGYTF,TGTGCCAGCGGGGCAGGGAGGAACTATGGCTACACCTTC
TRBD2,16,TRBJ2-7,NA,TRBV27,CASMSPGRGTSYEQYF,TGTGCCAGCATGTCACCCGGGCGGGGGACCTCCTACGAGCAGTACTTC
NA,13,TRBJ2-3,NA,TRBV6-5,CASWRPRTDTQYF,TGTGCCAGCTGGAGACCCCGCACAGATACGCAGTATTTT
NA,13,TRBJ1-5,NA,TRBV7-9,CASSPAGNQPQHF,TGTGCCAGCAGCCCAGCGGGTAATCAGCCCCAGCATTTT
TRBD2,17,TRBJ2-1,NA,TRBV9,CASSTRLAGEPYNEQFF,TGTGCCAGCAGCACCCGACTAGCGGGGGAACCCTACAATGAGCAGTTCTTC
NA,13,TRBJ2-7,NA,TRBV5-4,CASSPGNLYEQYF,TGTGCCAGCAGCCCCGGGAACCTCTACGAGCAGTACTTC
NA,13,TRBJ1-6,NA,TRBV7-2,CASSIAGNSPLHF,TGTGCCAGCAGCATTGCAGGGAATTCACCCCTCCACTTT
TRBD1,14,TRBJ2-7,NA,TRBV6-5,CASSQGTGGDEQYF,TGTGCCAGCAGTCAGGGGACAGGGGGCGACGAGCAGTACTTC
TRBD2,14,TRBJ2-7,few,TRBV9,CASNNGGAGYEQYF,TGTGCCAGCAATAACGGGGGGGCGGGCTACGAGCAGTACTTC
NA,15,TRBJ1-4,NA,TRBV7-9,CASSLALGASEKLFF,TGTGCCAGCAGCTTAGCCCTGGGGGCGAGTGAAAAACTGTTTTTT
TRBD2,14,TRBJ2-5,NA,TRBV15,CATSRSGTGETQYF,TGTGCCACTTCCAGGAGCGGGACGGGTGAGACCCAGTACTTC
TRBD2,15,TRBJ2-1,NA,TRBV9,CASSASGSSYNEQFF,TGTGCCAGCAGCGCGAGCGGGAGTTCCTACAATGAGCAGTTCTTC
NA,16,TRBJ1-2,NA,TRBV27,CASSLTIQGSLDGYTF,TGTGCCAGCAGCTTAACAATCCAGGGATCCCTCGATGGCTACACCTTC
TRBD2,15,TRBJ2-7,NA,TRBV7-6,CASSSAGGNSYEQYF,TGTGCCAGCAGCTCAGCGGGAGGGAACTCCTACGAGCAGTACTTC
NA,12,TRBJ1-2,NA,TRBV29-1,CSVPGRRYGYTF,TGCAGCGTCCCCGGGAGGAGATATGGCTACACCTTC
NA,15,TRBJ1-1,NA,TRBV7-3,CASSLIRQTNTEAFF,TGTGCCAGCAGCTTAATCCGGCAGACTAACACTGAAGCTTTCTTT
TRBD1,16,TRBJ2-7,NA,TRBV27,CASSLFRPGGPYEQYF,TGTGCCAGCAGTTTATTTAGGCCAGGGGGACCCTACGAGCAGTACTTC
NA,13,TRBJ1-2,NA,TRBV7-8,CASRGGGGGGYTF,TGTGCCAGCAGAGGCGGGGGCGGGGGGGGCTACACCTTC
NA,14,TRBJ1-1,NA,TRBV6-5,CASSQQVGGTEAFF,TGTGCCAGCAGTCAACAGGTGGGGGGCACTGAAGCTTTCTTT
TRBD2,15,TRBJ2-7,NA,TRBV6-1,CASSEEAGGPNEQYF,TGTGCCAGCAGTGAAGAAGCGGGGGGGCCCAACGAGCAGTACTTC
TRBD1,14,TRBJ1-4,NA,TRBV6-5,CASSETGNYEKLFF,TGTGCCAGCAGTGAGACAGGGAACTACGAAAAACTGTTTTTT
TRBD1,15,TRBJ1-5,NA,TRBV28,CASSGDRGYNQPQHF,TGTGCCAGCAGCGGGGACAGGGGGTACAATCAGCCCCAGCATTTT